This is a list of T cell receptor beta chains from one sample in a study of OX40 agonist ivuxolimab in advanced cancers. TCRdb's table, derived via immunoSEQ multiplex PCR, lists solely in-frame clones and lacks some. Among 80,000 to 95,000 clones listed, around 84% were seen once. The sample here was CD4+ or CD8+ T cells sorted from blood, taken in a trial of the OX40 agonist ivuxolimab. These receptors came from an adult with an advanced solid tumor such as melanoma, head and neck, liver or kidney cancer. Each CDR3 is given with its conserved first and last residue. The order of the fields is D gene, V gene, clone size, CDR3 length, J gene, CDR3 protein, CDR3 DNA. The D gene is left open where the match is weak. Expanded clones are given a class, and other clones once, few, many or no size at all.

.	TRBV30	few	12	TRBJ1-2	CAWSVTVVGYTF	TGTGCCTGGAGTGTAACAGTCGTTGGCTACACCTTC
TRBD1	TRBV9	once	14	TRBJ1-4	CASSTPGGVEKLFF	TGTGCCAGCAGCACCCCAGGGGGCGTTGAAAAACTGTTTTTT
TRBD1	TRBV5-6	.	15	TRBJ2-3	CASSPTGSSTDTQYF	TGTGCCAGCAGCCCGACAGGGTCTAGCACAGATACGCAGTATTTT
.	TRBV19	once	17	TRBJ1-6	CASSFLGGNSYNSPLHF	TGTGCCAGTAGCTTTTTAGGAGGGAACTCCTATAATTCACCCCTCCACTTT
.	TRBV5-1	.	13	TRBJ1-1	CASRSAVNTEAFF	TGCGCCAGCAGGTCCGCGGTTAACACTGAAGCTTTCTTT
TRBD1	TRBV23-1	.	16	TRBJ2-1	CASSQFPQGSYNEQFF	TGCGCCAGCAGTCAATTTCCACAGGGGTCCTACAATGAGCAGTTCTTC
TRBD1	TRBV6-6	once	16	TRBJ2-1	CASSPTRDRAYNEQFF	TGTGCCAGCAGTCCCACCCGGGACAGGGCTTACAATGAGCAGTTCTTC
TRBD1	TRBV11-3	.	15	TRBJ1-1	CASSPGTGVNTEAFF	TGTGCCAGCAGCCCCGGGACAGGGGTGAACACTGAAGCTTTCTTT
TRBD1	TRBV15	.	17	TRBJ2-7	CATSRERKGAKAYEQYF	TGTGCCACCAGCAGAGAAAGGAAGGGGGCTAAAGCCTACGAGCAGTACTTC
.	TRBV15	few	15	TRBJ1-1	CATSSRVDANTEAFF	TGTGCCACCAGCAGCAGGGTCGATGCAAACACTGAAGCTTTCTTT
.	TRBV5-1	.	13	TRBJ1-2	CASSLAFSGGYTF	TGCGCCAGCAGCTTGGCTTTTTCGGGGGGCTACACCTTC
.	TRBV27	.	13	TRBJ2-3	CASSMRQTDTQYF	TGTGCCAGCAGTATGCGACAGACAGATACGCAGTATTTT
.	TRBV6-5	.	14	TRBJ1-1	CASSYLGGRAEAFF	TGTGCCAGCAGTTACTTGGGGGGCCGCGCTGAAGCTTTCTTT
.	TRBV7-2	.	16	TRBJ1-6	CASLVAPGSYNSPLHF	TGTGCCAGCTTGGTCGCTCCCGGCTCCTATAATTCACCCCTCCACTTT
.	TRBV9	.	13	TRBJ1-1	CASSVMINTEAFF	TGTGCCAGCAGCGTCATGATTAACACTGAAGCTTTCTTT
.	TRBV15	.	16	TRBJ1-1	CATSRDIHRRDTEAFF	TGTGCCACCAGCAGAGATATCCACCGGCGGGACACTGAAGCTTTCTTT
.	TRBV6-1	.	13	TRBJ1-2	CASSTRTDYGYTF	TGTGCCAGCAGCACCCGGACAGACTATGGCTACACCTTC
.	TRBV6-6	.	14	TRBJ2-7	CASSYQRVGYEQYF	TGTGCCAGCAGTTACCAGCGAGTTGGGTACGAGCAGTACTTC
.	TRBV7-2	.	14	TRBJ1-6	CASSLGTGYSPLHF	TGTGCCAGCAGCTTAGGAACGGGGTACTCACCCCTCCACTTT
TRBD2	TRBV4-1	.	16	TRBJ2-3	CASSERGRWGGDTQYF	TGCGCCAGCAGTGAACGGGGACGGTGGGGGGGAGATACGCAGTATTTT
.	TRBV18	.	13	TRBJ2-7	CASSGDFSDEQYF	TGTGCCAGCTCGGGGGACTTTTCAGACGAGCAGTACTTC
TRBD1	TRBV5-1	once	14	TRBJ2-2	CASSSGQGGGELFF	TGCGCCAGCAGCTCCGGACAGGGTGGCGGGGAGCTGTTTTTT
TRBD2	TRBV18	.	16	TRBJ2-5	CASSPPGTSGPETQYF	TGTGCCAGCTCACCACCCGGGACTAGCGGGCCGGAGACCCAGTACTTC
.	TRBV7-2	.	14	TRBJ2-7	CASSLGSTGGEQYF	TGTGCCAGCAGCTTAGGCTCAACAGGTGGGGAGCAGTACTTC
TRBD1	TRBV4-3	.	18	TRBJ2-2	CASSPALLDRVGTGELFF	TGCGCCAGCAGCCCCGCACTCTTGGACAGGGTAGGGACCGGGGAGCTGTTTTTT
.	TRBV4-3	.	14	TRBJ2-7	CASSQVAGAYEQYF	TGCGCCAGCAGCCAAGTGGCAGGCGCCTACGAGCAGTACTTC
.	TRBV27	once	16	TRBJ1-5	CASSLFGGNSNQPQHF	TGTGCCAGCAGTTTATTCGGGGGTAACAGCAATCAGCCCCAGCATTTT
TRBD2	TRBV4-3	.	17	TRBJ2-3	CASSQRTGLDSTDTQYF	TGCGCCAGCAGCCAGCGAACGGGACTAGACTCCACAGATACGCAGTATTTT
.	TRBV18	.	14	TRBJ2-1	CASSPRNGKDEQFF	TGTGCCAGCTCACCTCGAAACGGGAAGGATGAGCAGTTCTTC
.	TRBV18	.	16	TRBJ1-1	CASSPTSWGANTEAFF	TGTGCCAGCTCACCAACCTCATGGGGAGCGAACACTGAAGCTTTCTTT
.	TRBV5-4	.	15	TRBJ2-2	CASSPTSGVTGELFF	TGTGCCAGCAGCCCAACTTCAGGGGTCACCGGGGAGCTGTTTTTT
.	TRBV4-3	.	16	TRBJ2-2	CASSQVPARYTGELFF	TGCGCCAGCAGCCAAGTTCCAGCGCGGTACACCGGGGAGCTGTTTTTT
.	TRBV19	once	15	TRBJ1-2	CASSALPNLESGYTF	TGTGCCAGTAGTGCCTTGCCAAACCTTGAGAGCGGCTACACCTTC
.	TRBV7-2	once	13	TRBJ1-2	CAIRDVDDYGYTF	TGTGCCATCAGGGACGTGGATGACTATGGCTACACCTTC
.	TRBV30	.	12	TRBJ2-5	CAWSGGQETQYF	TGTGCCTGGAGTGGGGGGCAAGAGACCCAGTACTTC
TRBD2	TRBV27	.	14	TRBJ2-2	CATYLRGGSGELFF	TGTGCCACCTACCTACGGGGGGGGTCCGGGGAGCTGTTTTTT
.	TRBV28	.	15	TRBJ2-3	CASSRAGNRADTQYF	TGTGCCAGCAGTAGGGCCGGGAATCGGGCAGATACGCAGTATTTT
.	TRBV25-1	.	15	TRBJ1-1	CASSEIGHVNTEAFF	TGTGCCAGCAGTGAAATAGGACACGTGAACACTGAAGCTTTCTTT
.	TRBV6-5	few	12	TRBJ1-6	CASSYSTGNLVF	TGTGCCAGCAGTTACTCGACTGGGAATTTGGTTTTT
.	TRBV7-9	.	16	TRBJ1-3	CASSLAGQYSGNTIYF	TGTGCCAGCAGCTTAGCCGGTCAGTACTCTGGAAACACCATATATTTT
TRBD1	TRBV27	.	15	TRBJ2-7	CASSFLRDRINEQYF	TGTGCCAGCAGTTTCCTCCGGGACAGGATCAACGAGCAGTACTTC
TRBD1	TRBV11-2	.	15	TRBJ2-7	CASSSPQGQTYEQYF	TGTGCCAGCAGCTCTCCCCAGGGACAGACCTACGAGCAGTACTTC
.	TRBV27	.	14	TRBJ2-7	CASSFSAGPYEQYF	TGTGCCAGCAGTTTCTCAGCAGGGCCCTACGAGCAGTACTTC
.	TRBV28	.	15	TRBJ2-1	CASSSLTAYYNEQFF	TGTGCCAGCAGTTCCCTGACAGCATACTACAATGAGCAGTTCTTC
TRBD1	TRBV5-1	.	17	TRBJ1-2	CASSLEQGQGGTYGYTF	TGCGCCAGCAGCTTGGAACAAGGACAGGGAGGGACCTATGGCTACACCTTC
.	TRBV5-6	.	13	TRBJ1-2	CASSLRLGNGYTF	TGTGCCAGCAGCTTGCGTCTCGGGAATGGCTACACCTTC
.	TRBV30	.	16	TRBJ1-2	CAWRERASRHLYGYTF	TGTGCCTGGAGGGAACGTGCCAGCAGGCATCTCTATGGCTACACCTTC
.	TRBV5-4	once	15	TRBJ1-2	CASSSQGGGSYGYTF	TGTGCCAGCAGCTCGCAAGGGGGAGGAAGCTATGGCTACACCTTC
TRBD2	TRBV7-9	.	17	TRBJ2-1	CASSTRSGGASYNEQFF	TGTGCCAGCAGCACACGTAGCGGGGGGGCGTCCTACAATGAGCAGTTCTTC
.	TRBV10-3	.	14	TRBJ1-1	CAISDRGVNTEAFF	TGTGCCATCAGTGATAGGGGGGTAAACACTGAAGCTTTCTTT
TRBD1	TRBV27	.	15	TRBJ1-2	CASSFNPDRVEGYTF	TGTGCCAGCAGTTTCAACCCTGACAGGGTGGAGGGCTACACCTTC
.	TRBV11-2	.	13	TRBJ1-1	CASSLERRSEAFF	TGTGCCAGCAGCTTAGAGAGGAGATCAGAAGCTTTCTTT
TRBD2	TRBV10-3	.	15	TRBJ2-3	CAIRAGTSDADTQYF	TGTGCCATCAGAGCCGGGACTAGCGACGCAGATACGCAGTATTTT
TRBD1	TRBV5-5	.	16	TRBJ1-1	CASSLGDSRRNTEAFF	TGTGCCAGCAGCTTGGGGGACAGCCGGCGAAACACTGAAGCTTTCTTT
.	TRBV5-1	.	15	TRBJ2-7	CASRPAPGAIYEQYF	TGCGCCAGCAGGCCAGCCCCGGGGGCTATCTACGAGCAGTACTTC
.	TRBV19	once	14	TRBJ2-3	CASSPKQATDTQYF	TGTGCCAGTAGTCCCAAACAGGCCACAGATACGCAGTATTTT
TRBD1	TRBV7-9	once	17	TRBJ1-6	CASSLGGQGRENSPLHF	TGTGCCAGCAGCTTAGGCGGACAGGGAAGGGAGAATTCACCCCTCCACTTT
.	TRBV7-9	.	17	TRBJ2-6	CASSGERQGTGANVLTF	TGTGCCAGCAGCGGAGAGAGGCAGGGGACTGGGGCCAACGTCCTGACTTTC
.	TRBV28	.	11	TRBJ1-2	CASSNRAEGAF	TGTGCCAGCAGTAACAGGGCCGAGGGGGCCTTC